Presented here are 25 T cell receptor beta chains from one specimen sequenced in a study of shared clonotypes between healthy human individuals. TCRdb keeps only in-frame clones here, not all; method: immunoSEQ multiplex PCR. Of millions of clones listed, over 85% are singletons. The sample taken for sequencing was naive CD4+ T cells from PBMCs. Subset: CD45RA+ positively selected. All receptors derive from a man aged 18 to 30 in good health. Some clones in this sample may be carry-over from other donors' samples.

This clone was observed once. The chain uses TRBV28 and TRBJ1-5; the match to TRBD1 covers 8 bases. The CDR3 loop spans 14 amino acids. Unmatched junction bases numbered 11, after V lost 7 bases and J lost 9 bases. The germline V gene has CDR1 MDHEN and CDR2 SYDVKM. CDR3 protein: CASTIDRGPRPQHF. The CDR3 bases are TGTGCCAGCACCATAGACAGGGGCCCCCGGCCCCAGCATTTT. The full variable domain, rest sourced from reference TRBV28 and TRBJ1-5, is DVKVTQSSRYLVKRTGEKVFLECVQDMDHENMFWYRQDPGLGLRLIYFSYDVKMKEKGDIPEGYSVSREKKERFSLILESASTNQTSMYLCASTIDRGPRPQHFGDGTRLSIL.

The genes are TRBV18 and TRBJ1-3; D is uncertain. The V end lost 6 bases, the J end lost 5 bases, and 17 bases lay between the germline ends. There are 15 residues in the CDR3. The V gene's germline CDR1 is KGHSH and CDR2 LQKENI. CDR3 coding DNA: TGTGCCAGCTCGCCCGCCTCCGAGCGGAGAAACACCATATATTTT. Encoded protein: CASSPASERRNTIYF.

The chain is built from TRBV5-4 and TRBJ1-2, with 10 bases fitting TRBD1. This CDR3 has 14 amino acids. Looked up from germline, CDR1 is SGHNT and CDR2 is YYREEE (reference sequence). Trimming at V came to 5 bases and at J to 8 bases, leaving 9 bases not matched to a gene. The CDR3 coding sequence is TGTGCCAGCAGGAAGGGACAGGGGTCCCCCGGCTACACCTTC. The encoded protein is CASRKGQGSPGYTF.

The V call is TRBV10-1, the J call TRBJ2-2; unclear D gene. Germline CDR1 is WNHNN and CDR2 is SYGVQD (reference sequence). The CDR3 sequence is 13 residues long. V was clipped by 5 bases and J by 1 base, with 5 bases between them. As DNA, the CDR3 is TGCGCCAGCAGTTCCCGGAACACCGGGGAGCTGTTTTTT. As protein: CASSSRNTGELFF.

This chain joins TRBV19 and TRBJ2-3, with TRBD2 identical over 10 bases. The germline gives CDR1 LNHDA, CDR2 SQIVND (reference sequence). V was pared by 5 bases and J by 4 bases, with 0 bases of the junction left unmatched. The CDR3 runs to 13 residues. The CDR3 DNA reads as TGTGCCAGTAGTCTAGCGGGAGCAGATACGCAGTATTTT. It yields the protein CASSLAGADTQYF.

In DNA, the CDR3 is TGTGCCAGCACGGCTAGCCGTGACAATGAGCAGTTCTTC. Translating gives CASTASRDNEQFF. The V gene is TRBV6-6, the J gene TRBJ2-1, with a weak D call TRBD2 (5 bases). The CDR3 consists of 13 residues. Trimming took off 7 bases at V and 5 bases at J, with 12 bases between the two ends. Germline assignment: CDR1 MNHNY and CDR2 SVGAGI (reference sequence).

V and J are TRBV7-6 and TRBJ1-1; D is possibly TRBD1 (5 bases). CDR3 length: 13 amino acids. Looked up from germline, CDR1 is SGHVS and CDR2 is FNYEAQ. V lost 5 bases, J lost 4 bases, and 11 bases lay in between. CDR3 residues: CASSLGQVTEAFF. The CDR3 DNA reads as TGTGCCAGCAGCCTGGGGCAGGTCACTGAAGCTTTCTTT.

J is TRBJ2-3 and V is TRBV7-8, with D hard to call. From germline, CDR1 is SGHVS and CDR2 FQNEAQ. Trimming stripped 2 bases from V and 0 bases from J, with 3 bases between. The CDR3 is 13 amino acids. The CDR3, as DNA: TGTGCCAGCAGCTTACAGAGCACAGATACGCAGTATTTT. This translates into CASSLQSTDTQYF.

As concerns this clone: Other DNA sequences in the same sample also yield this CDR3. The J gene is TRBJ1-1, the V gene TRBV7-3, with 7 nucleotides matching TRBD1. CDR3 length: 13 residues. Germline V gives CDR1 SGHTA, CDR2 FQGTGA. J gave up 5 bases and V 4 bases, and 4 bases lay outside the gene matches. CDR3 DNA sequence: TGTGCCAGCAGCTCAACAGGGGTGACTGAAGCTTTCTTT. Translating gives CASSSTGVTEAFF.

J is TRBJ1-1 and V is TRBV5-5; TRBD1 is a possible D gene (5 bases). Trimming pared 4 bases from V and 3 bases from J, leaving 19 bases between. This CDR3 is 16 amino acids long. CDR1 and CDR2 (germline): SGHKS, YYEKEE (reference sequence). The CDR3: CASSPLPRGADTEAFF. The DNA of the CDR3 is TGTGCCAGCAGCCCCCTACCGAGGGGCGCGGACACTGAAGCTTTCTTT.

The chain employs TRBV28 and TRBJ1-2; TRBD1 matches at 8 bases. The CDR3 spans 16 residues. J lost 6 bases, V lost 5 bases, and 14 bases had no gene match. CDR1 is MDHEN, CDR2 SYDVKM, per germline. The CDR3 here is CASSVYGQGFHNGYTF. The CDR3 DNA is TGTGCCAGCAGTGTTTACGGACAGGGCTTTCACAATGGCTACACCTTC.

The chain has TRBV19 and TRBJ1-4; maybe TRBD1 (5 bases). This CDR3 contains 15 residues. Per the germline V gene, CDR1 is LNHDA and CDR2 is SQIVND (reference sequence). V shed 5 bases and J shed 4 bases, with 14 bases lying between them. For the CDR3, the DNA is TGTGCCAGTAGTTGGTCTTGGGGACTTAATGAAAAACTGTTTTTT. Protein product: CASSWSWGLNEKLFF.

The CDR3 nucleotides are TGTGCCAGCAGCCATAACCTAGGGACTAATGAAAAACTGTTTTTT. It is translated as CASSHNLGTNEKLFF. The chain employs TRBV5-6 and TRBJ1-4; D remains unclear. This CDR3 spans 15 amino acids. Germline CDR1 and CDR2: SGHDT and YYEEEE. Trimming removed 4 bases from V and 2 bases from J, with 12 bases in between.

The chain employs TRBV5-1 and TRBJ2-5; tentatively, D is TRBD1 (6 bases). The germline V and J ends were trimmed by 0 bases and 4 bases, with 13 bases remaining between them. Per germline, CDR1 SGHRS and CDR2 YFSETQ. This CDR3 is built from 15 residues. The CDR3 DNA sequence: TGCGCCAGCAGCTTGGGGGGGCGGGTCGGAGAGACCCAGTACTTC. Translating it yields CASSLGGRVGETQYF.

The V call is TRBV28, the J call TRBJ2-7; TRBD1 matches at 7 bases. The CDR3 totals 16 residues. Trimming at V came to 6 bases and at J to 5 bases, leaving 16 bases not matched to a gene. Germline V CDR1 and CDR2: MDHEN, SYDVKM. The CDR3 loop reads CASSPGPGQWSHEQYF. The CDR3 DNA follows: TGTGCCAGCAGCCCTGGACCGGGACAGTGGTCCCACGAGCAGTACTTC.

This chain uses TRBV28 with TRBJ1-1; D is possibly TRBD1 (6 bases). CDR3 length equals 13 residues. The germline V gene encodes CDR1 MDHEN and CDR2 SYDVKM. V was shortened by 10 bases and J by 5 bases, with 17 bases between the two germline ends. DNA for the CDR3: TGTGCCACCGGGCCGGGGGGGCGGACTGAAGCTTTCTTT. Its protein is CATGPGGRTEAFF.

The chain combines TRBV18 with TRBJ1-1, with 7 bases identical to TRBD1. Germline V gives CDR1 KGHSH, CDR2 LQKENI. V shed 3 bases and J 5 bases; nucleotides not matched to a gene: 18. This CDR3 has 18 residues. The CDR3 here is CASSPASTGLMGGTEAFF. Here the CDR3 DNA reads TGTGCCAGCTCACCGGCTTCGACAGGGTTAATGGGGGGGACTGAAGCTTTCTTT.

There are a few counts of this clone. CDR3 in amino acids: CASSLLAGRNTEAFF. In nucleotides, the CDR3 is TGTGCCAGCAGCTTGCTTGCAGGGAGAAACACTGAAGCTTTCTTT. V usage is TRBV5-6 and J usage is TRBJ1-1; D possibly corresponds to TRBD1 (5 bases). V shed 1 base and J shed 2 bases, with 12 bases lying between them. The germline CDR1 and CDR2 sequences are SGHDT and YYEEEE. There are 15 residues in the CDR3.

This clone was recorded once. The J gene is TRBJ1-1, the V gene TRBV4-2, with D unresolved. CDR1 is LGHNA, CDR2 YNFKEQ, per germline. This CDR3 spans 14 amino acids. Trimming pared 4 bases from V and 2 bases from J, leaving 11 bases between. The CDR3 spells CASSLNSRNTEAFF. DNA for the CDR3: TGTGCCAGCAGCCTCAACAGCAGAAACACTGAAGCTTTCTTT.

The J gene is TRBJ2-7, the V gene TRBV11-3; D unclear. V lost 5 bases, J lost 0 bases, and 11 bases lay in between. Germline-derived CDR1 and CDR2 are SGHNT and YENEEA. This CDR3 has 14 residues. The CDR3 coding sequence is TGTGCCAGCAGCCCGACATCGCTCTCCTACGAGCAGTACTTC. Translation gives CASSPTSLSYEQYF.

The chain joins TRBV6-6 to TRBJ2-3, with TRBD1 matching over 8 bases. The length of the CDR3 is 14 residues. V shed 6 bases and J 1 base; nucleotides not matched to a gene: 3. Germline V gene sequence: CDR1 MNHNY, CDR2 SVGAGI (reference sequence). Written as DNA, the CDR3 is TGTGCCAGCAGAGGACAGGGTGGCACAGATACGCAGTATTTT. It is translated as CASRGQGGTDTQYF.

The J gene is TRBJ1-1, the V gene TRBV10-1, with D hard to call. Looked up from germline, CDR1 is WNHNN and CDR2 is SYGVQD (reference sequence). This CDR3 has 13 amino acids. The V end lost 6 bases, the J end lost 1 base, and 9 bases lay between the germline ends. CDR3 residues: CASSVDQNTEAFF. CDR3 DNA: TGCGCCAGCAGCGTCGACCAGAACACTGAAGCTTTCTTT.

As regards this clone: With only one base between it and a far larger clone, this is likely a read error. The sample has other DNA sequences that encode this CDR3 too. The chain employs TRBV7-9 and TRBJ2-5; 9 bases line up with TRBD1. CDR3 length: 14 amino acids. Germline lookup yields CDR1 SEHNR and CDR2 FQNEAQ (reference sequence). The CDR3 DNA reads TGCGCCAGCAGCTTGGGACAGGGCCAAGAGACCCAGTACTTC. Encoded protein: CASSLGQGQETQYF.

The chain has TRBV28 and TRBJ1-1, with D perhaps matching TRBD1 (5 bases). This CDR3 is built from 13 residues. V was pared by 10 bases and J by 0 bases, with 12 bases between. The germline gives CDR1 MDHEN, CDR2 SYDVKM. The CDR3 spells CAIAGAMNTEAFF. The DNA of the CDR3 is TGTGCCATAGCCGGGGCTATGAACACTGAAGCTTTCTTT.

The CDR3 nucleotides read TGTGCCAGCAGTACTAGCGGGATTAGGTCCGGGGAGCTGTTTTTT. This codes for CASSTSGIRSGELFF. The V and J genes are TRBV28 and TRBJ2-2, with TRBD2 identical over 10 bases. CDR3 length: 15 amino acids. Germline V gene data show CDR1 as MDHEN and CDR2 as SYDVKM. V gave up 5 bases and J gave up 6 bases; unmatched junction bases: 6.